This T cell receptor (beta chain) was sequenced during a study of blood T cell repertoires in COVID-19. CDR1 and CDR2 (germline): SGHAT, FQNNGV. The length of the CDR3 is 13 residues. V shed 4 bases and J shed 0 bases, with 4 bases lying between them. Libraries were prepared by immunoSEQ multiplex PCR; TCRdb keeps only in-frame clonotypes and omits some of them. This table holds 150,000 to 200,000 clones, approximately 79% found once. The chain carries TRBV11-2 and TRBJ1-3; unclear D gene. Sequenced material: peripheral blood. The TCR was taken from a man aged 50-60 years who had recovered from COVID-19. CDR3 sequence (DNA): TGTGCCAGCAGCTCCATCTCTGGAAACACCATATATTTT. Its protein product is CASSSISGNTIYF.